What follows are 5 T cell receptor beta chains derived from one specimen sequenced in a study of blood T cell repertoires in COVID-19. Assay used: immunoSEQ multiplex PCR; TCRdb lists only in-frame clones, some missing. The sample holds approximately 200,000 clones; about 85% are singletons and the top ten take around 1.1%. The sequenced material came from peripheral blood. The receptors come from a man aged 25-45 years with acute or convalescent COVID-19.

The chain employs TRBV28 and TRBJ1-1, with D perhaps matching TRBD1 (5 bases). Germline loops: CDR1 MDHEN, CDR2 SYDVKM. V lost 4 bases to trimming and J lost 0 bases, with 18 bases between them. This CDR3 has 17 amino acids. CDR3 amino acids: CASSYTKARAVNTEAFF. CDR3 coding DNA: TGTGCCAGCAGTTATACAAAAGCCAGGGCTGTGAACACTGAAGCTTTCTTT.

The chain couples TRBV7-3 to TRBJ1-6; possible D gene TRBD1, 5 bases. Germline assignment: CDR1 SGHTA and CDR2 FQGTGA. Trimming left V 5 bases short and J 8 bases short, with 10 bases between. The CDR3 has 13 residues. This CDR3 reads CASSPDNDSPLHF. The DNA for the CDR3 is TGTGCCAGCAGCCCGGACAATGATTCACCCCTCCACTTT.

In this sample, this clone turned up once. The V call is TRBV11-2, the J call TRBJ2-1; 9 positions match TRBD2. The trim removed 2 bases at V and 8 bases at J, leaving 13 bases unmatched. The CDR3 has 17 amino acids. Germline V gene data show CDR1 as SGHAT and CDR2 as FQNNGV. The CDR3 here is CASSLNVGGRAGYEQFF. In nucleotides, the CDR3 is TGTGCCAGCAGCTTAAATGTGGGCGGGAGGGCCGGTTATGAGCAGTTCTTC.

The chain recombines TRBV7-9 with TRBJ2-3, with 12 bases aligning to TRBD2. The V gene's germline CDR1 is SEHNR and CDR2 FQNEAQ (reference sequence). With V trimmed by 1 base and J by 6 bases, 11 bases remained unmatched. This CDR3 is 18 amino acids long. The CDR3 nucleotides are TGTGCCAGCAGCTTAGTGGTCTGGACTAGCGGGAAGTTGGATACGCAGTATTTT. This encodes CASSLVVWTSGKLDTQYF.

The rearrangement joins TRBV4-1 to TRBJ1-6, with 10 bases aligning to TRBD1. This CDR3 is built from 18 residues. V lost 3 bases to trimming and J lost 5 bases; unmatched junction nucleotides: 10. Per germline, CDR1 MGHRA and CDR2 YSYEKL. This CDR3 is CASSHGGADRGNNSPLHF. The CDR3 region has the DNA TGCGCCAGCAGCCATGGAGGAGCGGACAGGGGGAATAATTCACCCCTCCACTTT.